This T cell receptor (beta chain) originates from a study of T cell responses to AZD1222 COVID-19 vaccine. General study findings and limits: White British people made up most donors, females outnumbered males, and clonal diversity was possibly underestimated. Samples come after the peak T cell response, not at day 14. Reportedly, close to half of spike-specific TCRs are directed against unmutated variant regions.

Points on this clone: What it recognizes is unknown.

Trimming stripped 1 base from V and 5 bases from J, with 5 bases between. The CDR3 is 12 residues long. Germline loops: CDR1 SEHNR, CDR2 FQNEAQ (reference sequence). Assay: immunoSEQ multiplex PCR; the TCRdb copy retains only in-frame clones and omits some. The table shows approximately 130,000 clones, with 80% to 95% occurring only once. This sequence originates from an adult who received the AZD1222 COVID-19 vaccine. This specimen was peripheral blood, taken 28 days after the second AZD1222 dose. V is TRBV7-9 and J is TRBJ1-2; D gene unclear. The CDR3 region is CASSLESYGYTF. The CDR3 DNA reads TGTGCCAGCAGCTTAGAATCGTATGGCTACACCTTC. Filled out from reference TRBV7-9 and TRBJ1-2, the complete variable domain reads DTGVSQNPRHKITKRGQNVTFRCDPISEHNRLYWYRQTLGQGPEFLTYFQNEAQLEKSRLLSDRFSAERPKGSFSTLEIQRTEQGDSAMYLCASSLESYGYTFGSGTRLTVV.